The 6 T cell receptor beta chains in this list originate from one sample, sequenced in a study of blood T cell repertoires in COVID-19 (dated by TCRdb to 2020 to 2021). Library prep was done by the immunoSEQ multiplex PCR assay. TCRdb limited this immuneACCESS table to in-frame rearrangements with V and J called. A share of clones is missing; checked studies link under half to unresolved V genes, and the rest is unexplained. In all, the sample holds about 200,000 clones, and 83% of those were seen once. 2.5% to 3% of the sample is taken by the ten largest. The sequenced sample was peripheral blood. The receptor source for this set is a woman aged 40 to 50 with active or convalescent COVID-19.

The V call is TRBV5-1, the J call TRBJ2-7, with 11 nucleotides matching TRBD2. The CDR3 sequence is 15 residues long. J gave up 7 bases and V 4 bases, and 10 bases lay outside the gene matches. CDR1 and CDR2 (germline): SGHRS, YFSETQ. The CDR3 DNA is TGCGCCAGCAGCGGGACTAGCGGCCCTTCAGGAGAGCAGTACTTC. Residues: CASSGTSGPSGEQYF.

The rearrangement links TRBV5-1 to TRBJ1-2; 10 positions agree with TRBD1. This CDR3 is built from 14 residues. With 0 bases clipped from V and 7 bases from J, the junction kept 3 bases outside the gene matches. Germline V CDR1 and CDR2: SGHRS, YFSETQ. This chain's CDR3 is CASSLGDRGIGYTF. The CDR3 DNA sequence: TGCGCCAGCAGCTTGGGGGACAGGGGAATTGGCTACACCTTC.

The rearrangement joins TRBV30 to TRBJ1-1, with a possible D match to TRBD1 (6 bases). CDR3 length: 14 residues. The V and J ends lost 4 bases and 1 base respectively, with 13 bases between them. Germline V gene sequence: CDR1 GTSNPN, CDR2 SVGIG (reference sequence). DNA of the CDR3: TGTGCCTGGAACCCAGGGGTAGGGAACACTGAAGCTTTCTTT. Translating gives CAWNPGVGNTEAFF.

The V and J genes are TRBV7-9 and TRBJ2-3; the D is unclear. The CDR3 contains 14 residues. The germline V gene encodes CDR1 SEHNR and CDR2 FQNEAQ (reference sequence). The V end lost 2 bases, the J end lost 2 bases, and 8 bases lay between the germline ends. CDR3 DNA: TGTGCCAGCAGCTTAAACAGTTACACAGATACGCAGTATTTT. Encoded protein: CASSLNSYTDTQYF. The variable domain in full, completed from reference TRBV7-9 and TRBJ2-3, reads DTGVSQNPRHKITKRGQNVTFRCDPISEHNRLYWYRQTLGQGPEFLTYFQNEAQLEKSRLLSDRFSAERPKGSFSTLEIQRTEQGDSAMYLCASSLNSYTDTQYFGPGTRLTVL.

Only one count was recorded for this clone. This rearrangement joins TRBV30 to TRBJ1-3, with D possibly matching TRBD1 (5 bases). Germline V CDR1 and CDR2: GTSNPN, SVGIG (reference sequence). Deletions cut 3 bases from V and 0 bases from J, with 18 bases between. The CDR3 is made up of 17 amino acids. CDR3 region: CAWRKGLGPISGNTIYF. CDR3 nucleotides: TGTGCCTGGAGAAAAGGCCTGGGGCCCATCTCTGGAAACACCATATATTTT.

In nucleotides, the CDR3 is TGTGCCAGCAGCCCAGGCGGGACAGGGACCGCCTACGAGCAGTACTTC. This encodes CASSPGGTGTAYEQYF. J is TRBJ2-7 and V is TRBV7-9; 9 nucleotides agree with TRBD1. The CDR3 consists of 16 residues. The V gene's germline CDR1 is SEHNR and CDR2 FQNEAQ (reference sequence). The J segment lost 2 bases and the V segment lost 5 bases, leaving 10 bases of the junction unmatched.